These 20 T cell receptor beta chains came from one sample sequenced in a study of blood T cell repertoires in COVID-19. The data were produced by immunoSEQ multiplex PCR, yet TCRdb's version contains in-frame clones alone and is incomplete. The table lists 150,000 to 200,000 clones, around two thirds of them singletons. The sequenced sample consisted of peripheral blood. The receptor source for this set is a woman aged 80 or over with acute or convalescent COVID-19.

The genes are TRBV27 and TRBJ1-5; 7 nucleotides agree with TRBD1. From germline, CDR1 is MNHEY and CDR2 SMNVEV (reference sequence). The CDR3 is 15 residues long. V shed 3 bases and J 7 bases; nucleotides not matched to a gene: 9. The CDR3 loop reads CASSFTRQGGQPQHF. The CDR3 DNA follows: TGTGCCAGCAGTTTTACCCGACAGGGCGGACAGCCCCAGCATTTT.

The CDR3 DNA is TGCGCCAGCAGCTTGTGGGTAGCGGGAGTTGAGACCCAGTACTTC. It encodes CASSLWVAGVETQYF. The chain has TRBV5-1 and TRBJ2-5; 9 bases are a match to TRBD2. The CDR3 runs to 15 residues. Per germline, CDR1 SGHRS and CDR2 YFSETQ. With V trimmed by 1 base and J by 5 bases, 6 bases remained unmatched.

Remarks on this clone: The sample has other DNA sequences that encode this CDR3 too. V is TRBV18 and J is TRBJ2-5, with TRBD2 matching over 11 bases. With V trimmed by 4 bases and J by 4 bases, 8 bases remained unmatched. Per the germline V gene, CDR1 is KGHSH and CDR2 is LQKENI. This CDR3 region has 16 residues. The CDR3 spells CASSLGTSGRGETQYF. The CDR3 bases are TGTGCCAGCTCACTCGGCACTAGCGGGAGAGGAGAGACCCAGTACTTC.

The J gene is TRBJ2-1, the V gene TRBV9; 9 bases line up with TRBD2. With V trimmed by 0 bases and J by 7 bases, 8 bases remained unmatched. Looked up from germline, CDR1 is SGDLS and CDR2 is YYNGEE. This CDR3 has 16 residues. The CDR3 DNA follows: TGTGCCAGCAGCGTAGAGGCTAGCGGGACCTGGAATGAGCAGTTCTTC. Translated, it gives CASSVEASGTWNEQFF. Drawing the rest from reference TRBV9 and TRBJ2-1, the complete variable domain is DSGVTQTPKHLITATGQRVTLRCSPRSGDLSVYWYQQSLDQGLQFLIQYYNGEERAKGNILERFSAQQFPDLHSELNLSSLELGDSALYFCASSVEASGTWNEQFFGPGTRLTVL.

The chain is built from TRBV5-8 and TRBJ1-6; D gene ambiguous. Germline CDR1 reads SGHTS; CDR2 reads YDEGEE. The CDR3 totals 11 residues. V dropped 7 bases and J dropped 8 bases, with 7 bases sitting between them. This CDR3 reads CASERDSPLHF. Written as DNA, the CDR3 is TGTGCCAGCGAGCGGGATTCACCCCTCCACTTT.

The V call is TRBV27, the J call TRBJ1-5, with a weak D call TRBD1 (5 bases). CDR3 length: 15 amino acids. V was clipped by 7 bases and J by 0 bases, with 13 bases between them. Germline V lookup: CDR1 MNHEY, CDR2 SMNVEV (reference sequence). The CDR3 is CASNNGAGSNQPQHF. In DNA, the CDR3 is TGTGCCAGCAACAATGGGGCAGGTAGCAATCAGCCCCAGCATTTT.

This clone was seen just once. The CDR3 coding sequence is TGTGCCAGCAGTTCCCTCTCGTGGAGCCCCGACACTGAAGCTTTCTTT. It codes for CASSSLSWSPDTEAFF. The chain is built from TRBV27 and TRBJ1-1, with D unresolved. With 4 bases removed from V and 3 bases from J, the gap between germline ends came to 18 bases. This CDR3 is built from 16 residues. Germline assignment: CDR1 MNHEY and CDR2 SMNVEV (reference sequence).

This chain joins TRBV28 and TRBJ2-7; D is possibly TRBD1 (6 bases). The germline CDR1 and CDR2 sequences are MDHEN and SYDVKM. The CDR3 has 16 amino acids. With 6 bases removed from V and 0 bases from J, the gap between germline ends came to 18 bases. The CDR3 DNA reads TGTGCCAGCAGCCGAATCGGACAGCCGAGCTCCTACGAGCAGTACTTC. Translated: CASSRIGQPSSYEQYF.

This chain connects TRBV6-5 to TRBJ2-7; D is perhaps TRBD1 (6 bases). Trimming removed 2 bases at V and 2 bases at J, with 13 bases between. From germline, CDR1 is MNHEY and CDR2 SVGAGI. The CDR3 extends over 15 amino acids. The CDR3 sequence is CASSYDRYATYEQYF. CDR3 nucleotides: TGTGCCAGCAGTTACGACAGGTACGCTACCTACGAGCAGTACTTC.

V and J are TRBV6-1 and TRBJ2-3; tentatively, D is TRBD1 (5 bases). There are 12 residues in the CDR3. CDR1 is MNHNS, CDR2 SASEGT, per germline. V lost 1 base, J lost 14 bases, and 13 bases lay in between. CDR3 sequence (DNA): TGTGCCAGCAGTGAAGACAGGTTAGGGATGTATTTT. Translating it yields CASSEDRLGMYF.

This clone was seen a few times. CDR3 coding DNA: TGTGCCAGCAGTTCCTCAGGTCGTTCCACACCCCTCCACTTT. Its translation: CASSSSGRSTPLHF. The gene calls are TRBV28 and TRBJ1-6, with D uncertain. CDR1 MDHEN and CDR2 SYDVKM come from the germline V gene. The V end lost 4 bases, the J end lost 11 bases, and 15 bases lay between the germline ends. CDR3 length equals 14 residues.

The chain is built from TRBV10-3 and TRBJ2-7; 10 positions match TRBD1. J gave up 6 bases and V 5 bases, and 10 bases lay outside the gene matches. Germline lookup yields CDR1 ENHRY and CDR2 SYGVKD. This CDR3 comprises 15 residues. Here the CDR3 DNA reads TGTGCCATCAGTCCCGGACAGGGGGAATCGAGCGAGCAGTACTTC. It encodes CAISPGQGESSEQYF.

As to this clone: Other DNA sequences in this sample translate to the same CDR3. CDR3 sequence: CAWSVRGQGNEKLFF. In DNA form, the CDR3 reads TGTGCCTGGAGTGTACGGGGACAGGGGAATGAAAAACTGTTTTTT. The chain uses TRBV30 and TRBJ1-4, with TRBD1 identical over 10 bases. Germline V gene sequence: CDR1 GTSNPN, CDR2 SVGIG (reference sequence). The CDR3 runs to 15 residues. Germline trimming cut 0 bases from V and 5 bases from J; bases unmatched to any gene: 3.

The CDR3 DNA follows: TGTGCCAGCAGGAACAGGGATGAAAAACTGTTTTTT. Translated: CASRNRDEKLFF. The chain combines TRBV6-5 with TRBJ1-4, with D maybe TRBD1 (6 bases). The CDR3 has 12 residues. The germline gives CDR1 MNHEY, CDR2 SVGAGI. Trimming removed 6 bases at V and 6 bases at J, with 8 bases between.

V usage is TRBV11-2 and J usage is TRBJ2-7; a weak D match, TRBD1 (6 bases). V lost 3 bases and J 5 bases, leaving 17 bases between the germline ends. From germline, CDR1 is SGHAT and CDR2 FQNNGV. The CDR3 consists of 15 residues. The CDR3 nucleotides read TGTGCCAGCAGCTTCATGCCAGGGGCTCCCCACGAGCAGTACTTC. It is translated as CASSFMPGAPHEQYF.

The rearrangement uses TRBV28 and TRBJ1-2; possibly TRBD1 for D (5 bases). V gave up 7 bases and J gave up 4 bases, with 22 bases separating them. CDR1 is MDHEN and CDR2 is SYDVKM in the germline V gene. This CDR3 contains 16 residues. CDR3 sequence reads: CASTSHHAGLGYGYTF. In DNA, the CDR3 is TGTGCCAGCACATCCCATCACGCGGGGCTAGGCTATGGCTACACCTTC.

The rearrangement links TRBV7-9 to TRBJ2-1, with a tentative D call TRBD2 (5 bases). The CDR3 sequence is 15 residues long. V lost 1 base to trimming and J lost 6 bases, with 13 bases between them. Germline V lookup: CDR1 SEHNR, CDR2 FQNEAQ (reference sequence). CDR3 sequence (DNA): TGTGCCAGCAGCTTAGTGCGGGCTTCGGGCAATGAGCAGTTCTTC. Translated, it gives CASSLVRASGNEQFF.

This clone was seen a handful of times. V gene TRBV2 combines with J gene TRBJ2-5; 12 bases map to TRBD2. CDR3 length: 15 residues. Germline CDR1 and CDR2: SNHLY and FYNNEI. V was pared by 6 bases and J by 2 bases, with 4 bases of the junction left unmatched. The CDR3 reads CASRRLAGAQETQYF. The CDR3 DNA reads TGTGCCAGCAGAAGACTAGCGGGAGCTCAAGAGACCCAGTACTTC.

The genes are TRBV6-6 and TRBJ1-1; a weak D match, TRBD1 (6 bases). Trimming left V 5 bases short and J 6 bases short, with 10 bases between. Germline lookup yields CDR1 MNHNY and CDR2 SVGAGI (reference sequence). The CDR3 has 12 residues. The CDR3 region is CASSRRGSEAFF. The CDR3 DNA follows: TGTGCCAGCAGTCGCAGGGGCTCTGAAGCTTTCTTT.

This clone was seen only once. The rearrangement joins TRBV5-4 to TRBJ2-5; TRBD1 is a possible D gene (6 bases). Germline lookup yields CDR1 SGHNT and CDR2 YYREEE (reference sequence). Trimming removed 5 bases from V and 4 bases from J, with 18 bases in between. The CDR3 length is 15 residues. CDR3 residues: CASRPLDRALETQYF. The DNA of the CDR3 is TGTGCCAGCAGACCCCTGGACAGAGCCCTAGAGACCCAGTACTTC.